This T cell receptor (beta chain) comes out of a study of T cells in Graves' hyperthyroidism and ophthalmopathy. Turning to the study itself: The blood sample was taken at first diagnosis, before treatment began.

This clonotype was counted many times. The blood sample predates any ophthalmopathy symptoms, coming from first hyperthyroidism diagnosis. Researchers amplified the TCR beta CDR3 regions from RNA transcripts. The primer set for the first-round RT-PCR of the TCR CDR3 was HTBI. TCRdb used MiXCR to reprocess the multiplex PCR reads, holding one entry per CDR3 protein. The data contain under 200,000 distinct CDR3 sequences, 8% to 9.5% of them singletons. The source of this sequence is a woman between 18 and 30 years old with Graves' hyperthyroidism that later progressed to Graves' ophthalmopathy. The sample taken for sequencing was blood.

CDR3 nucleotides: TGCAGTGCGCGGCCACAGGGGCCCAATTACATGAACACTGAAGCTTTCTTT. Protein sequence: CSARPQGPNYMNTEAFF. The J gene is TRBJ1-1, the V gene TRBV20-1, with TRBD1 matching 7 bases. The CDR3 extends over 17 amino acids. The V gene's germline CDR1 is DFQATT and CDR2 SNEGSKA (reference sequence). V lost 6 bases and J lost 0; bases outside the gene matches: 16.